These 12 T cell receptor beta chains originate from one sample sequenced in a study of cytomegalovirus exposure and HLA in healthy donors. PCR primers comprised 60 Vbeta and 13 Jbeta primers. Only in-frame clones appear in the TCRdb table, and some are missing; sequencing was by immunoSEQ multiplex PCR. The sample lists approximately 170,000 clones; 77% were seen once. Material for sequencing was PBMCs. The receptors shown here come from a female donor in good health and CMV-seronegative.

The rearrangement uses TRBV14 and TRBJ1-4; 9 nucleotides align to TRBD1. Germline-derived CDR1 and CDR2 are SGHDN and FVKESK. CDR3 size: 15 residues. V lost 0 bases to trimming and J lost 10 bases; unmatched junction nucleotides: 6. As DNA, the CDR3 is TGTGCCAGCAGCCAAGATTCAACAGGGGGCGGAAAACTGTTTTTT. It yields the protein CASSQDSTGGGKLFF.

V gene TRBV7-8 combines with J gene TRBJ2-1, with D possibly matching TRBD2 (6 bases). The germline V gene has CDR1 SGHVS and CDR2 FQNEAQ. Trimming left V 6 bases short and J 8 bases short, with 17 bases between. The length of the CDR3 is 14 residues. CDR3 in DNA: TGTGCCAGCAGGGCCGGGACTTTGGGGGATGAGCAGTTCTTC. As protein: CASRAGTLGDEQFF.

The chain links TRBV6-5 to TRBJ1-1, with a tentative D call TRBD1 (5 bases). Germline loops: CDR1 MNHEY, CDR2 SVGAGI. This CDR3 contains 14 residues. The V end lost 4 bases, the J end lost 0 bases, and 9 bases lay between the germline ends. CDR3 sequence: CASSSVTVNTEAFF. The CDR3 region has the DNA TGTGCCAGCAGTTCCGTGACAGTGAACACTGAAGCTTTCTTT.

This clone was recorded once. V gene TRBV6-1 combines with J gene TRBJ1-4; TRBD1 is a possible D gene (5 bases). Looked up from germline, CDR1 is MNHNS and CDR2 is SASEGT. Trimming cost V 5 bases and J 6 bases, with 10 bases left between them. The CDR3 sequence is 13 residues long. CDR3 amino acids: CASSTGIDEKLFF. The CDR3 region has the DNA TGTGCCAGCAGTACAGGAATTGATGAAAAACTGTTTTTT.

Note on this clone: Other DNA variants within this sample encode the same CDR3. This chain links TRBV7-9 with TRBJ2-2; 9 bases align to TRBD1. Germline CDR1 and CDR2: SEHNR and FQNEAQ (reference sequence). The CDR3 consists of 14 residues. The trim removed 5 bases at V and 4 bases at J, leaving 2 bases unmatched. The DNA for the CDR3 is TGTGCCAGCAGCCGACAGGGGGGCACCGGGGAGCTGTTTTTT. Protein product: CASSRQGGTGELFF.

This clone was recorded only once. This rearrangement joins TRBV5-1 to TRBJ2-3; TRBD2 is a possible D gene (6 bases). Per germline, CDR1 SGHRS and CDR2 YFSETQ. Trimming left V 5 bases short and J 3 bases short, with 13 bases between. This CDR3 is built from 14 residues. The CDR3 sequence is CASRTGELTDTQYF. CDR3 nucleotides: TGCGCCAGCAGGACGGGAGAGCTGACAGATACGCAGTATTTT. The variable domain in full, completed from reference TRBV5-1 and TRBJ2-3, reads KAGVTQTPRYLIKTRGQQVTLSCSPISGHRSVSWYQQTPGQGLQFLFEYFSETQRNKGNFPGRFSGRQFSNSRSEMNVSTLELGDSALYLCASRTGELTDTQYFGPGTRLTVL.

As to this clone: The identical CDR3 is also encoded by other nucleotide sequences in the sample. CDR3 residues: CASSPGLAGGQETQYF. DNA of the CDR3: TGTGCCAGCTCACCCGGACTAGCGGGAGGCCAAGAGACCCAGTACTTC. The rearrangement uses TRBV18 and TRBJ2-5, with TRBD2 matching 14 bases. The V and J ends lost 3 bases and 1 base, in that order; junction bases with no gene match: 1. Per germline, CDR1 KGHSH and CDR2 LQKENI. The CDR3 sequence is 16 residues long.

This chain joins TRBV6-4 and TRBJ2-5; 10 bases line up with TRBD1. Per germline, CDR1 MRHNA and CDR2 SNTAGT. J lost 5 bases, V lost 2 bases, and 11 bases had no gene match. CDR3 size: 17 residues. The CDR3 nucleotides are TGTGCCAGCAGTGACCCTAGAGGACAGGGGGAAGAGGAGACCCAGTACTTC. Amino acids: CASSDPRGQGEEETQYF.

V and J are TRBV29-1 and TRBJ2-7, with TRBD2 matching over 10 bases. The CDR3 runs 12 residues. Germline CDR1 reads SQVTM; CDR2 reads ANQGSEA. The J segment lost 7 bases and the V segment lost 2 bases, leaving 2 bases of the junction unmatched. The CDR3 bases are TGCAGCGTTGAAATAGCGGGAGGTGAGCAGTACTTC. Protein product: CSVEIAGGEQYF.

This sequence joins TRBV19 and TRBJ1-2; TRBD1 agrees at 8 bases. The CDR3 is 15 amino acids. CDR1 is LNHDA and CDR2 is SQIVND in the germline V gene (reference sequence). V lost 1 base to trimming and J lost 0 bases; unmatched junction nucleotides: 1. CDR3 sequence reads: CASSIAGGPNYGYTF. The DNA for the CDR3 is TGTGCCAGTAGTATAGCAGGGGGCCCTAACTATGGCTACACCTTC.

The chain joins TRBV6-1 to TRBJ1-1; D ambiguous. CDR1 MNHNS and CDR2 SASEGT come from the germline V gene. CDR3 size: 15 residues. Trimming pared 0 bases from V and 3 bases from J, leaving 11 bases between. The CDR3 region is CASSEAGSSDTEAFF. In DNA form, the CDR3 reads TGTGCCAGCAGTGAAGCAGGTAGTAGCGACACTGAAGCTTTCTTT.

Written as DNA, the CDR3 is TGCGCCAGCAGCTTGGCCCCTTATCAGCCCCAGCATTTT. Residues: CASSLAPYQPQHF. The chain employs TRBV5-1 and TRBJ1-5; D is undetermined. Germline CDR1 is SGHRS and CDR2 is YFSETQ. This CDR3 has 13 residues. V lost 0 bases, J lost 5 bases, and 6 bases lay in between.